The 17 T cell receptor beta chains below all came from one sample that was sequenced in a study of OX40 agonist ivuxolimab in advanced cancers. The protocol was immunoSEQ multiplex PCR, while the TCRdb copy is restricted to in-frame clones and leaves out a portion. This table holds 55,000 or so clones, about 86% found once. Sequenced here: CD4+ or CD8+ T cells sorted from blood, sampled in a trial of the OX40 agonist ivuxolimab. These receptors came from an adult with an advanced solid tumor such as melanoma, head and neck, liver or kidney cancer.

The chain employs TRBV5-1 and TRBJ2-1; TRBD1 aligns across 7 bases. Germline lookup yields CDR1 SGHRS and CDR2 YFSETQ. Trimming took 3 bases from V and 7 from J; bases not matched to a gene: 10. This CDR3 region has 15 residues. The CDR3 region has the DNA TGCGCCAGCAGCTCCTGGACAGGAATGGGGAATGAGCAGTTCTTC. This encodes CASSSWTGMGNEQFF.

The chain recombines TRBV28 with TRBJ2-4; D gene uncertain. CDR3 length: 13 residues. Germline loops: CDR1 MDHEN, CDR2 SYDVKM. V lost 6 bases to trimming and J lost 6 bases, with 12 bases between them. The CDR3 DNA sequence: TGTGCCAGCAGCTACAGTTATCCAAACATTCAGTACTTC. It codes for CASSYSYPNIQYF.

This clone came up once. This rearrangement joins TRBV5-1 to TRBJ1-3, with unresolved D. Germline CDR1 is SGHRS and CDR2 is YFSETQ. This CDR3 spans 15 amino acids. V lost 6 bases to trimming and J lost 0 bases, with 13 bases between them. The CDR3 sequence is CASTEGRLSGNTIYF. In nucleotides, the CDR3 is TGCGCCAGCACCGAAGGACGGCTCTCTGGAAACACCATATATTTT. The whole variable domain, remainder taken from reference TRBV5-1 and TRBJ1-3, is KAGVTQTPRYLIKTRGQQVTLSCSPISGHRSVSWYQQTPGQGLQFLFEYFSETQRNKGNFPGRFSGRQFSNSRSEMNVSTLELGDSALYLCASTEGRLSGNTIYFGEGSWLTVV.

V gene TRBV7-2 combines with J gene TRBJ2-5; D is uncertain. Per the germline V gene, CDR1 is SGHTA and CDR2 is FQGNSA. With 5 bases removed from V and 6 bases from J, the gap between germline ends came to 16 bases. The CDR3 consists of 14 residues. The CDR3 region is CASSPALSAKTQYF. DNA for the CDR3: TGTGCCAGCAGCCCCGCACTCTCAGCGAAGACCCAGTACTTC. Complete variable domain (other parts from reference TRBV7-2 and TRBJ2-5): GAGVSQSPSNKVTEKGKDVELRCDPISGHTALYWYRQSLGQGLEFLIYFQGNSAPDKSGLPSDRFSAERTGGSVSTLTIQRTQQEDSAVYLCASSPALSAKTQYFGPGTRLLVL.

The V and J genes are TRBV5-6 and TRBJ1-1; tentatively, D is TRBD1 (5 bases). CDR3 length: 13 residues. The germline V gene encodes CDR1 SGHDT and CDR2 YYEEEE. Trimming removed 0 bases at V and 7 bases at J, with 10 bases between. The CDR3 protein is CASSLARQIEAFF. CDR3 DNA: TGTGCCAGCAGCTTGGCGCGACAGATTGAAGCTTTCTTT. Full variable domain (remainder filled in from reference TRBV5-6 and TRBJ1-1): DAGVTQSPTHLIKTRGQQVTLRCSPKSGHDTVSWYQQALGQGPQFIFQYYEEEERQRGNFPDRFSGHQFPNYSSELNVNALLLGDSALYLCASSLARQIEAFFGQGTRLTVV.

CDR3: CASSLAEGLGVGELFF. In DNA, the CDR3 is TGCGCCAGCAGCTTGGCGGAGGGGCTAGGCGTCGGGGAGCTGTTTTTT. V is TRBV5-1 and J is TRBJ2-2; D might be TRBD2 (6 bases). Germline assignment: CDR1 SGHRS and CDR2 YFSETQ. The CDR3 has 16 residues. The V end was cut by 0 bases, the J end by 7 bases, with 16 bases between.

The V gene is TRBV10-2, the J gene TRBJ2-1; D might be TRBD1 (6 bases). Germline assignment: CDR1 WSHSY and CDR2 SAAADI. The CDR3 contains 13 residues. V was trimmed by 5 bases and J by 5 bases, leaving 10 bases between them. CDR3 sequence: CASSLDSHNEQFF. The CDR3 coding sequence is TGCGCCAGCAGTCTGGACAGCCACAATGAGCAGTTCTTC.

The chain has TRBV5-1 and TRBJ2-3; 13 nucleotides line up with TRBD2. Germline V gene sequence: CDR1 SGHRS, CDR2 YFSETQ. This CDR3 has 17 amino acids. The junction had 6 bases not matched to a gene; V was cut back by 3 bases and J by 2 bases. For the CDR3, the DNA is TGCGCCAGCAGCTCTCCGGGACTAGCGGGGAACACAGATACGCAGTATTTT. Translating it yields CASSSPGLAGNTDTQYF.

The gene calls are TRBV5-1 and TRBJ2-3, with 8 nucleotides matching TRBD2. This CDR3 contains 15 residues. Germline V gene lookup returns CDR1 SGHRS and CDR2 YFSETQ. The ends lost 4 bases at V and 2 bases at J; junction bases unmatched: 6. CDR3 region: CASSPRTSSTDTQYF. The CDR3 DNA reads TGCGCCAGCAGCCCCAGGACTAGCTCCACAGATACGCAGTATTTT. The variable domain in full, with the rest retrieved from reference TRBV5-1 and TRBJ2-3, is KAGVTQTPRYLIKTRGQQVTLSCSPISGHRSVSWYQQTPGQGLQFLFEYFSETQRNKGNFPGRFSGRQFSNSRSEMNVSTLELGDSALYLCASSPRTSSTDTQYFGPGTRLTVL.

The genes are TRBV2 and TRBJ2-2; 7 nucleotides align to TRBD1. The CDR3 extends over 14 amino acids. The germline V gene has CDR1 SNHLY and CDR2 FYNNEI. V dropped 6 bases and J dropped 4; count of bases not matched to a gene: 5. The CDR3 spells CASSGTASTGELFF. The CDR3, as DNA: TGTGCCAGCAGCGGGACAGCGAGCACCGGGGAGCTGTTTTTT.

This clone has only one observation. The chain joins TRBV29-1 to TRBJ2-1, with no clear D. The V gene lost 4 bases and the J gene lost 5 bases, with 15 bases spanning the gap. Germline CDR1 and CDR2: SQVTM and ANQGSEA. This CDR3 is built from 14 residues. In nucleotides, the CDR3 is TGCAGCGTTGCTATACCAGGATTTAACAATGAGCAGTTCTTC. Protein: CSVAIPGFNNEQFF.

The gene calls are TRBV12-5 and TRBJ2-3, with 14 positions matching TRBD2. This CDR3 contains 15 residues. The germline V gene has CDR1 LGHNT and CDR2 FRNRAP. J gave up 3 bases and V 9 bases, and 5 bases lay outside the gene matches. CDR3 nucleotides: TGTGCTAGCGGACTAGCGGGAGGTTATACAGATACGCAGTATTTT. This translates into CASGLAGGYTDTQYF. Together with reference TRBV12-5 and TRBJ2-3, the CDR3 gives the full variable domain: DARVTQTPRHKVTEMGQEVTMRCQPILGHNTVFWYRQTMMQGLELLAYFRNRAPLDDSGMPKDRFSAEMPDATLATLKIQPSEPRDSAVYFCASGLAGGYTDTQYFGPGTRLTVL.

This clone was seen a few times. The V gene is TRBV6-5, the J gene TRBJ2-7, with D perhaps matching TRBD1 (5 bases). The CDR3 totals 14 residues. Trimming cost V 2 bases and J 6 bases, with 14 bases left between them. Germline loops: CDR1 MNHEY, CDR2 SVGAGI. The CDR3 DNA reads TGTGCCAGCAGTTACAGGGGAACGTCTTCCGAGCAGTACTTC. As protein: CASSYRGTSSEQYF.

The chain uses TRBV9 and TRBJ2-1, with D maybe TRBD1 (6 bases). Germline values: CDR1 SGDLS, CDR2 YYNGEE. The CDR3 is 14 amino acids. V lost 1 base and J lost 9, with 14 bases in between. The CDR3 sequence is CASSVQGSAGEQFF. CDR3 in DNA: TGTGCCAGCAGCGTACAGGGGAGTGCGGGTGAGCAGTTCTTC.

This clone was recorded a few times. The chain employs TRBV18 and TRBJ1-1; D is uncertain. The CDR3 contains 12 residues. V was cut by 3 bases and J by 1 base, with 3 bases left in between. CDR1 and CDR2 (germline): KGHSH, LQKENI. CDR3: CASSPWNTEAFF. CDR3 DNA: TGTGCCAGCTCACCGTGGAACACTGAAGCTTTCTTT.

This chain links TRBV28 with TRBJ1-2; D perhaps matches TRBD1 (5 bases). The ends were cut back, 8 bases at V and 5 bases at J, with 12 bases in the middle. Germline CDR1 is MDHEN and CDR2 is SYDVKM. The CDR3 loop spans 12 amino acids. The CDR3 DNA follows: TGTGCCAGCGGAGGGGTTTCATATGGCTACACCTTC. It yields the protein CASGGVSYGYTF.

The chain recombines TRBV11-3 with TRBJ2-3; 10 bases align to TRBD2. The J segment lost 0 bases and the V segment lost 5 bases, leaving 11 bases of the junction unmatched. The CDR3 loop spans 18 amino acids. From germline, CDR1 is SGHNT and CDR2 YENEEA. The CDR3 bases are TGTGCCAGCAGCCCCGGATACCTAGCGGGAGCTAGCACAGATACGCAGTATTTT. Its translation: CASSPGYLAGASTDTQYF.